A selection of T cell receptor beta chains follows, all from one sample in a study of OX40 agonist ivuxolimab in advanced cancers. TCRdb's copy holds only in-frame clones and misses some; the assay was immunoSEQ multiplex PCR. The top ten clones hold 23% of a sample with about 35,000 clones, 80% to 85% of them seen once. The sample in question was CD4+ or CD8+ T cells sorted from blood, obtained in a trial of the OX40 agonist ivuxolimab. The receptors shown here come from an adult with an advanced solid tumor such as melanoma, head and neck, liver or kidney cancer. Each CDR3 is given with its conserved first and last residue. A D gene is named only where the DNA matches it firmly. The size of a clone is reported for some rows only, either as once, few or many, or as a class for expanded clones.

d_gene | abundance | j_gene | v_gene | CDR3aa | CDR3nt
. | . | TRBJ1-6 | TRBV9 | CASSVGGTNFNSPLHF | TGTGCCAGCAGCGTAGGAGGGACAAACTTTAATTCACCCCTCCACTTT
TRBD1 | . | TRBJ2-7 | TRBV4-1 | CASSLRTGVGEQYF | TGCGCCAGCAGCCTCCGGACAGGGGTGGGGGAGCAGTACTTC
. | medium-sized | TRBJ2-4 | TRBV28 | CASSLGGAGGFSNIQYF | TGTGCCAGCAGTTTGGGTGGGGCAGGGGGGTTCTCGAACATTCAGTACTTC
TRBD2 | . | TRBJ2-1 | TRBV11-2 | CASSLVGTSGSLGMDEQFF | TGTGCCAGCAGCTTAGTGGGGACTAGCGGGAGTCTGGGTATGGATGAGCAGTTCTTC
TRBD2 | once | TRBJ2-1 | TRBV7-2 | CASGLDSGSGNEQFF | TGTGCCAGCGGACTAGATAGCGGGAGTGGGAATGAGCAGTTCTTC
. | once | TRBJ2-7 | TRBV27 | CASSRIAGEQYF | TGTGCCAGCAGCCGTATAGCTGGAGAGCAGTACTTC
. | large | TRBJ2-7 | TRBV19 | CASSIALGQAYEQYF | TGTGCCAGTAGTATAGCCCTAGGACAAGCCTACGAGCAGTACTTC
. | once | TRBJ2-1 | TRBV27 | CASSLVEGGGRDEQFF | TGTGCCAGCAGTTTGGTCGAGGGGGGGGGCCGCGATGAGCAGTTCTTC
TRBD1 | . | TRBJ2-1 | TRBV2 | CASSEAGGEGSYNEQFF | TGTGCCAGCAGTGAAGCAGGGGGCGAGGGCTCCTACAATGAGCAGTTCTTC
. | once | TRBJ2-1 | TRBV19 | CAVRVAAYNEQFF | TGTGCCGTTCGGGTAGCGGCCTACAATGAGCAGTTCTTC
. | . | TRBJ2-2 | TRBV7-9 | CASSLYRTDTGELFF | TGTGCCAGCAGCTTATATAGGACCGACACCGGGGAGCTGTTTTTT
. | few | TRBJ2-1 | TRBV28 | CASSFWGNEQFF | TGTGCCAGCAGTTTTTGGGGAAATGAGCAGTTCTTC
TRBD1 | . | TRBJ1-1 | TRBV5-4 | CASRIGQGAEAFF | TGTGCCAGCAGAATAGGACAGGGGGCTGAAGCTTTCTTT
. | . | TRBJ1-1 | TRBV6-5 | CASSSQGSTEAFF | TGTGCCAGCAGTTCGCAGGGTAGCACTGAAGCTTTCTTT
. | . | TRBJ1-1 | TRBV7-9 | CASSWVGGNTEAFF | TGTGCCAGCAGCTGGGTAGGGGGTAACACTGAAGCTTTCTTT
TRBD2 | . | TRBJ2-7 | TRBV6-1 | CASSEVAGSRYEQYF | TGTGCCAGCAGTGAAGTAGCGGGTTCCCGGTACGAGCAGTACTTC
. | . | TRBJ1-5 | TRBV14 | CASSHGGQGQPQHF | TGTGCCAGCAGCCATGGAGGGCAGGGGCAGCCCCAGCATTTT
TRBD2 | . | TRBJ2-1 | TRBV29-1 | CSVAPLAEVSNEQFF | TGCAGCGTTGCTCCACTAGCGGAGGTCAGCAATGAGCAGTTCTTC
TRBD2 | . | TRBJ2-1 | TRBV28 | CASWRLAGRSYNEQFF | TGTGCCAGCTGGCGACTAGCGGGAAGATCCTACAATGAGCAGTTCTTC
TRBD1 | . | TRBJ2-7 | TRBV6-1 | CASTLTGAEQYF | TGTGCCAGCACCTTGACAGGGGCCGAGCAGTACTTC
. | . | TRBJ2-3 | TRBV7-9 | CASSPMVPVLVTDTQYF | TGTGCCAGCAGCCCCATGGTACCCGTGCTAGTGACAGATACGCAGTATTTT
TRBD1 | . | TRBJ1-3 | TRBV9 | CASSTGQGDTIYF | TGTGCCAGCAGCACTGGACAGGGGGACACCATATATTTT
. | . | TRBJ2-2 | TRBV5-8 | CASTLQGTGELFF | TGTGCCAGCACCCTTCAAGGCACCGGGGAGCTGTTTTTT
. | . | TRBJ2-7 | TRBV6-5 | CASSSVRVLGYEQYF | TGTGCCAGCAGTTCCGTGAGGGTCTTGGGATACGAGCAGTACTTC
. | few | TRBJ1-4 | TRBV9 | CASSFGGLSNEKLFF | TGTGCCAGCAGCTTTGGGGGGTTATCTAATGAAAAACTGTTTTTT